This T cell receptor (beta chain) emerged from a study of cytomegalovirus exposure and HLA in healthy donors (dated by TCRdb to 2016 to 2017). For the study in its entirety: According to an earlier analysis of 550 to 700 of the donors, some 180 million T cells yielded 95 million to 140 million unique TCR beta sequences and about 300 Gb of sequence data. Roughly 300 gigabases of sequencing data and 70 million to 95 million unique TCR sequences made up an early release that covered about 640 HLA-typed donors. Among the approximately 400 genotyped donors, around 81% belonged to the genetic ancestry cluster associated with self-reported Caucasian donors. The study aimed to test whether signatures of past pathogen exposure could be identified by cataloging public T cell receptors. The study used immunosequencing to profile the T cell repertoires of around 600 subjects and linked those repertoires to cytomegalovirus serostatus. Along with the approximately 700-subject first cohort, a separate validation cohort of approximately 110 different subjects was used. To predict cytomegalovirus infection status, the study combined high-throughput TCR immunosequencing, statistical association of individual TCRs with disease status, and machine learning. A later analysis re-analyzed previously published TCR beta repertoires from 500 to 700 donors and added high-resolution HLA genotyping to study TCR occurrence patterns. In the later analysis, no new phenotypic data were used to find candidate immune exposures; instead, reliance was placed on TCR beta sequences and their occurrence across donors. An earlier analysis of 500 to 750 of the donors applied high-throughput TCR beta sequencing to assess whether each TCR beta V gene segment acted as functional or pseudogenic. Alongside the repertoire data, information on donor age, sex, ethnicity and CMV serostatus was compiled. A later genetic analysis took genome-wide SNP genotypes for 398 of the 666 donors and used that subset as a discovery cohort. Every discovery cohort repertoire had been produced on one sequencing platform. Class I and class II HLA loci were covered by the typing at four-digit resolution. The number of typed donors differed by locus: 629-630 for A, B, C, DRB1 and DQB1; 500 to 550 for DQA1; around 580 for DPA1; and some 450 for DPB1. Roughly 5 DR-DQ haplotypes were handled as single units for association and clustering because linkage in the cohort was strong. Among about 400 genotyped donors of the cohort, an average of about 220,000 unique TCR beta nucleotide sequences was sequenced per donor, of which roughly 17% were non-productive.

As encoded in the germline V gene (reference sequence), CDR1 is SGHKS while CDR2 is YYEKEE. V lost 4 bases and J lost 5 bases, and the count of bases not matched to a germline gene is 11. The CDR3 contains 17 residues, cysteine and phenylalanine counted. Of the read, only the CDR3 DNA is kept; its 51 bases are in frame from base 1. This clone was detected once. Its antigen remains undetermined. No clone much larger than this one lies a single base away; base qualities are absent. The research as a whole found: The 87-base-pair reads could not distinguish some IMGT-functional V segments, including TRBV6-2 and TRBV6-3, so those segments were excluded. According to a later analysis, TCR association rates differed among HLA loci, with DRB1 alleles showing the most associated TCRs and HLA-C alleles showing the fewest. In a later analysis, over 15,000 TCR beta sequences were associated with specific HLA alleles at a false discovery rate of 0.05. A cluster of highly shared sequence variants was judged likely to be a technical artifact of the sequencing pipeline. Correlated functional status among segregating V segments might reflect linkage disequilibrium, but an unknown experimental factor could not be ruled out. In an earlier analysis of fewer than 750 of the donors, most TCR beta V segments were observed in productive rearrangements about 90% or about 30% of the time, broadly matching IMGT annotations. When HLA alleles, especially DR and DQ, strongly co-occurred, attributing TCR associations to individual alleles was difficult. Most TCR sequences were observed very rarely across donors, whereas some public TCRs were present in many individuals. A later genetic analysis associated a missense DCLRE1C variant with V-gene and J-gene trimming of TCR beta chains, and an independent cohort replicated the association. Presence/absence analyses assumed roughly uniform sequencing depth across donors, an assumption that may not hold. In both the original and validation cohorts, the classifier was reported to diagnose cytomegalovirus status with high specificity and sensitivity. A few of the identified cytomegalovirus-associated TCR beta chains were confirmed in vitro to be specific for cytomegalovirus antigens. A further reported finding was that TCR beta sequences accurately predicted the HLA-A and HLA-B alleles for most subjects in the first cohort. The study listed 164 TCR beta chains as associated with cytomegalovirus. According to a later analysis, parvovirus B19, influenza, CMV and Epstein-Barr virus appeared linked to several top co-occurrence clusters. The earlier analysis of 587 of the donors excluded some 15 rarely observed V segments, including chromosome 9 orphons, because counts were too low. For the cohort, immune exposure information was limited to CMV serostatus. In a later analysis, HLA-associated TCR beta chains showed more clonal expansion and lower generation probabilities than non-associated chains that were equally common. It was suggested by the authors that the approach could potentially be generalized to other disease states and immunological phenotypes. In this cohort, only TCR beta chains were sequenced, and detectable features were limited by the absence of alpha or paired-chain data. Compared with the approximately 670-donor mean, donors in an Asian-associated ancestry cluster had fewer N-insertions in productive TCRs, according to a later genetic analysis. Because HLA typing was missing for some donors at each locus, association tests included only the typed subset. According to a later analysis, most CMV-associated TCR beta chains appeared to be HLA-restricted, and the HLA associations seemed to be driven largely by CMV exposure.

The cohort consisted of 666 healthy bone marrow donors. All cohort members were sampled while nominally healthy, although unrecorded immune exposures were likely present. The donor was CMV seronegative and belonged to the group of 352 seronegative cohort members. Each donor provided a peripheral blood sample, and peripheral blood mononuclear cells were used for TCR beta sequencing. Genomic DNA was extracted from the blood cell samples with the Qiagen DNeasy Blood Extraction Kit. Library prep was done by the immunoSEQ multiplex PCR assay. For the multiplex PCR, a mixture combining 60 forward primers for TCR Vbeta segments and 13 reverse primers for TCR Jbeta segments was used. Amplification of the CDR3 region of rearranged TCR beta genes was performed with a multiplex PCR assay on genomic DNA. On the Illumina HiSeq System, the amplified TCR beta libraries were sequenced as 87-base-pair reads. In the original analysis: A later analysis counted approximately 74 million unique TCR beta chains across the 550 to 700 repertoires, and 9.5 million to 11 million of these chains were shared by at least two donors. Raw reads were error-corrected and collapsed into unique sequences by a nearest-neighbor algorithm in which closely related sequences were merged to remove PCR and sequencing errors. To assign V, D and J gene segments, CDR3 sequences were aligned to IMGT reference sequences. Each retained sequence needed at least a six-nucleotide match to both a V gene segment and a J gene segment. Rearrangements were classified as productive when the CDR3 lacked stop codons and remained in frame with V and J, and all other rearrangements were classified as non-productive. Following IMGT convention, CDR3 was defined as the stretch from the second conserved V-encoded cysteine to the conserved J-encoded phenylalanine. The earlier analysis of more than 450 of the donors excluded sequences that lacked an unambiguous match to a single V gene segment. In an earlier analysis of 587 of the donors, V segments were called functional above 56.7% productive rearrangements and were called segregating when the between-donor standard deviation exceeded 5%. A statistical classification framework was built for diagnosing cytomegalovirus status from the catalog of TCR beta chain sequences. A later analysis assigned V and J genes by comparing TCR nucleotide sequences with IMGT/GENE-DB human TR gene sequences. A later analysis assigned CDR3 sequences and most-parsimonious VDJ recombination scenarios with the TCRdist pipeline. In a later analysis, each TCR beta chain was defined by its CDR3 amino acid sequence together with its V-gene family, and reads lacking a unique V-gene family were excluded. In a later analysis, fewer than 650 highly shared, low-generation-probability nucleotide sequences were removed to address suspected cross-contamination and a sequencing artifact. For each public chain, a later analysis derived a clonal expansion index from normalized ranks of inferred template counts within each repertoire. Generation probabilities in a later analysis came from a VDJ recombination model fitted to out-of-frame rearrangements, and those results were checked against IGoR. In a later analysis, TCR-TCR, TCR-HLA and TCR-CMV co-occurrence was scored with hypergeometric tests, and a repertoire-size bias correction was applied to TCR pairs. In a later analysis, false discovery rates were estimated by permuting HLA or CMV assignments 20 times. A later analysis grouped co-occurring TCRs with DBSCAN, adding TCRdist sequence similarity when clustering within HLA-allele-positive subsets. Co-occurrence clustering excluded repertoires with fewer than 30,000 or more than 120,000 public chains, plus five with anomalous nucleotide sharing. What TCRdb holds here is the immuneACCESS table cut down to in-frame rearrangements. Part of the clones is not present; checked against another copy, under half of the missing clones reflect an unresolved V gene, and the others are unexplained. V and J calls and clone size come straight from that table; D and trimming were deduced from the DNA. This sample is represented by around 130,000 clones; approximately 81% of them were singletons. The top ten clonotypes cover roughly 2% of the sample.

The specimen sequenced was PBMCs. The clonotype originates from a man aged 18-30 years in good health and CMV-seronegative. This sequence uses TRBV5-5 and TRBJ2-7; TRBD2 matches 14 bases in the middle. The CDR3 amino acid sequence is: CASSPGLAGAPRHEQYF. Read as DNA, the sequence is TGTGCCAGCAGCCCGGGACTAGCGGGAGCCCCTAGGCACGAGCAGTACTTC. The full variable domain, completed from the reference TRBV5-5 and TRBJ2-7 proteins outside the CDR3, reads DAGVTQSPTHLIKTRGQQVTLRCSPISGHKSVSWYQQVLGQGPQFIFQYYEKEERGRGNFPDRFSARQFPNYSSELNVNALLLGDSALYLCASSPGLAGAPRHEQYFGPGTRLTVT.